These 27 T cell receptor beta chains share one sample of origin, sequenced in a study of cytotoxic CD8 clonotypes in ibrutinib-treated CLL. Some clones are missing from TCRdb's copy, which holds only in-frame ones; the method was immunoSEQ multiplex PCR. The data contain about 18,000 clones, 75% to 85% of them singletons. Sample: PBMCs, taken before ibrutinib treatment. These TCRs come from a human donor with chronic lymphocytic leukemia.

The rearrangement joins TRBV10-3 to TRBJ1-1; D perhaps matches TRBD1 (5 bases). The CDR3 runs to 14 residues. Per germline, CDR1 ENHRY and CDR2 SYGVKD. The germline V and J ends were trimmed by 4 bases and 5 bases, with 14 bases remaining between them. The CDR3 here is CAISVGHMETEAFF. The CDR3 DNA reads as TGTGCCATCAGTGTTGGACATATGGAAACTGAAGCTTTCTTT.

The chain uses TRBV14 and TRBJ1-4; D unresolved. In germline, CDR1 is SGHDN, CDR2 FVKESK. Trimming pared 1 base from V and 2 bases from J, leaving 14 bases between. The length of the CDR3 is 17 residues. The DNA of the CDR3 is TGTGCCAGCAGCCAAGTCTTTGTGGGTGTCACTAATGAAAAACTGTTTTTT. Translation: CASSQVFVGVTNEKLFF.

The CDR3 sequence is CASSSGGGTGELFF. CDR3 coding DNA: TGTGCCAGCAGCTCAGGGGGTGGCACCGGGGAGCTGTTTTTT. The rearrangement links TRBV7-3 to TRBJ2-2, with 7 nucleotides matching TRBD1. With V trimmed by 4 bases and J by 4 bases, 3 bases remained unmatched. The CDR3 totals 14 residues. Per the germline V gene, CDR1 is SGHTA and CDR2 is FQGTGA.

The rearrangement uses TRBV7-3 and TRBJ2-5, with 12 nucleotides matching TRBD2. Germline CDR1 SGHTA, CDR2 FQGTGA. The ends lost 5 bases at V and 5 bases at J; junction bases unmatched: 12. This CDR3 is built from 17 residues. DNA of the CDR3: TGTGCCAGCAGCCCCCTGGGGCTAGCGGGAGGGCGGGAGACCCAGTACTTC. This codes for CASSPLGLAGGRETQYF.

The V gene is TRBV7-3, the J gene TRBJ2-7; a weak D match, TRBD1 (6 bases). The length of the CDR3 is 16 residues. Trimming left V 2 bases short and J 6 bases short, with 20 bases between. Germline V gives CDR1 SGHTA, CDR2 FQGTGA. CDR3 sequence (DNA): TGTGCCAGCAGCTTATCAGGTAGGACAGAGGACGGCGAGCAGTACTTC. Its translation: CASSLSGRTEDGEQYF.

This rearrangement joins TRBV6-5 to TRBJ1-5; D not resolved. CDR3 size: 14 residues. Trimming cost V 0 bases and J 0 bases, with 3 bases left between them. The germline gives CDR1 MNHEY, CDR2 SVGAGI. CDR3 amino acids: CASSYSNSNQPQHF. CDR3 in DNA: TGTGCCAGCAGTTACTCGAATAGCAATCAGCCCCAGCATTTT.

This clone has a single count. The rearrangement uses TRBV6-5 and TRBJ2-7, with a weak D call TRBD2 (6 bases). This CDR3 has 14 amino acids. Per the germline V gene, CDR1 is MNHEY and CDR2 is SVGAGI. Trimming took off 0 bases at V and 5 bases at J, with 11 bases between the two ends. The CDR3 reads CASSYSSWGDEQYF. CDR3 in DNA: TGTGCCAGCAGTTACTCGAGTTGGGGGGACGAGCAGTACTTC.

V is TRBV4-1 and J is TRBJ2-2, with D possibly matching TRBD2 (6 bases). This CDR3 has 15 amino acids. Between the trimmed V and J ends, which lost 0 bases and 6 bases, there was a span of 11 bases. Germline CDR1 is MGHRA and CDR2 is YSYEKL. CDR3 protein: CASSQEGTSPGELFF. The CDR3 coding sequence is TGCGCCAGCAGCCAAGAAGGGACTTCCCCCGGGGAGCTGTTTTTT.

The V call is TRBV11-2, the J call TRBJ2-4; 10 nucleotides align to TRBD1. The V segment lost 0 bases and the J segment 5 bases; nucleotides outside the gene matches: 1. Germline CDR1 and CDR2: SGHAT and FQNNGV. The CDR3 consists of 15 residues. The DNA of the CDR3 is TGTGCCAGCAGCTTAGAAGGGACAGGGGAAAACATTCAGTACTTC. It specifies CASSLEGTGENIQYF.

For the CDR3, the DNA is TGTGCCAGCATGAAGGACGGGTATAGCAATCAGCCCCAGCATTTT. Amino acid sequence: CASMKDGYSNQPQHF. The chain recombines TRBV28 with TRBJ1-5; D uncertain. The CDR3 length is 15 residues. The V gene's germline CDR1 is MDHEN and CDR2 SYDVKM. V was cut by 7 bases and J by 0 bases, with 13 bases left in between.

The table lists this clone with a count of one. The CDR3 DNA is TGTGCCAGCAGCTCGGGACAGGGTCCTGGAAACACCATATATTTT. It encodes CASSSGQGPGNTIYF. The rearrangement links TRBV7-6 to TRBJ1-3; 9 nucleotides line up with TRBD1. Germline values: CDR1 SGHVS, CDR2 FNYEAQ. V was clipped by 4 bases and J by 2 bases; unmatched bases: 3. The CDR3 sequence is 15 residues long.

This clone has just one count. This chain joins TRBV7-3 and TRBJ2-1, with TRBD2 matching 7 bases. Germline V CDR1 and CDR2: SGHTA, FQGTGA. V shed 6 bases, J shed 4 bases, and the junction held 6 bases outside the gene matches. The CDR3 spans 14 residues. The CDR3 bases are TGTGCCAGCAGGGGACTACTGGAGTACAATGAGCAGTTCTTC. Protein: CASRGLLEYNEQFF.

DNA of the CDR3: TGCGCCAGCAGCCACTTTTTGACTCAAAACTACGAGCAGTACTTC. Translated: CASSHFLTQNYEQYF. This chain uses TRBV4-1 with TRBJ2-7; D not certain. V lost 3 bases, J lost 3 bases, and 15 bases lay in between. Germline V gene lookup returns CDR1 MGHRA and CDR2 YSYEKL. The CDR3 totals 15 residues.

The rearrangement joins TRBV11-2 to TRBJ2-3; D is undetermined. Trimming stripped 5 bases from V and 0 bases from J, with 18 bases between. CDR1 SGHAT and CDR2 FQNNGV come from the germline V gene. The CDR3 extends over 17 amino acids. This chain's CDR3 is CASSGNMVAASTDTQYF. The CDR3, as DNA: TGTGCCAGCAGCGGTAATATGGTAGCCGCTAGCACAGATACGCAGTATTTT.

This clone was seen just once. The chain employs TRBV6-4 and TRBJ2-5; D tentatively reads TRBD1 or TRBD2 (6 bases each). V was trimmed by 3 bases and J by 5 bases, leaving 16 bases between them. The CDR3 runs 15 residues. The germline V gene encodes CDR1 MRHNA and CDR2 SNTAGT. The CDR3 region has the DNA TGTGCCAGCAGTGAAAGCCCTCGAGGGGGGGAGACCCAGTACTTC. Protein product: CASSESPRGGETQYF.

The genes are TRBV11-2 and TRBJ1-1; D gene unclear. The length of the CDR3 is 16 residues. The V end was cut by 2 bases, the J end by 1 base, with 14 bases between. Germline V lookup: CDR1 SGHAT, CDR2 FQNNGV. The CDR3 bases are TGTGCCAGCAGCTTAAAATTTGGTGAGGCGAACACTGAAGCTTTCTTT. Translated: CASSLKFGEANTEAFF.

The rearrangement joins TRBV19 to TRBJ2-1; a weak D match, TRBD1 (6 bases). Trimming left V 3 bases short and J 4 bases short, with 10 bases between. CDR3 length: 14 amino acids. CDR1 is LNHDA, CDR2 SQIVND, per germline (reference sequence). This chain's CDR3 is CASSMLQGYNEQFF. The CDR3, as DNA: TGTGCCAGTAGTATGCTGCAGGGGTACAATGAGCAGTTCTTC. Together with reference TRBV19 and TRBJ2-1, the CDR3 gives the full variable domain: DGGITQSPKYLFRKEGQNVTLSCEQNLNHDAMYWYRQDPGQGLRLIYYSQIVNDFQKGDIAEGYSVSREKKESFPLTVTSAQKNPTAFYLCASSMLQGYNEQFFGPGTRLTVL.

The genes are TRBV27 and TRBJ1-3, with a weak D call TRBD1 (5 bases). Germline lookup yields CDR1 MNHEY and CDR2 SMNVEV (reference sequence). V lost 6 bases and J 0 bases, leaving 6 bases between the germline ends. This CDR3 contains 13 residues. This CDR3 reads CASRGHSGNTIYF. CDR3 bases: TGTGCCAGCAGGGGGCACTCTGGAAACACCATATATTTT.

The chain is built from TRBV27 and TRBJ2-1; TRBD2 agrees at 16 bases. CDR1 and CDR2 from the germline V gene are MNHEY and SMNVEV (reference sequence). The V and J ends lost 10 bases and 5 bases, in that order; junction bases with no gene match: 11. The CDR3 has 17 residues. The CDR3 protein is CATSGLAGGPPHNEQFF. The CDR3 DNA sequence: TGTGCCACTTCGGGACTAGCGGGAGGGCCCCCCCACAATGAGCAGTTCTTC.

The CDR3 sequence is CASSEGQIRQETQYF. The CDR3 nucleotides read TGTGCCAGCAGTGAAGGACAGATTCGCCAAGAGACCCAGTACTTC. V and J are TRBV2 and TRBJ2-5; maybe TRBD1 (5 bases). The CDR3 runs 15 residues. Per germline, CDR1 SNHLY and CDR2 FYNNEI. The V end was cut by 1 base, the J end by 1 base, with 10 bases between.

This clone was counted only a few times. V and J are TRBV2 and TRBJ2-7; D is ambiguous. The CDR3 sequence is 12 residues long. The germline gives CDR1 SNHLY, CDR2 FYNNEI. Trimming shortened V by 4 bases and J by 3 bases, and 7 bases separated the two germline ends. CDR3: CASSVRNYEQYF. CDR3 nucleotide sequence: TGTGCCAGCAGTGTGAGAAACTACGAGCAGTACTTC.

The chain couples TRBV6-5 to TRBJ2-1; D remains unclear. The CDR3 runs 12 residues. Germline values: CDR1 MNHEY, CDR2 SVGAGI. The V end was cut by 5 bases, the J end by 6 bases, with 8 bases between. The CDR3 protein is CASSDAANEQFF. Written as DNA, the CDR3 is TGTGCCAGCAGTGACGCGGCCAATGAGCAGTTCTTC.

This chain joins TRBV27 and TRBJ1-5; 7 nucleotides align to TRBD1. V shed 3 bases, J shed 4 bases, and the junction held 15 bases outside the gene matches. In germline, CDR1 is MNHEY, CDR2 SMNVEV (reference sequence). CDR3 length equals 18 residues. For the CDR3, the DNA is TGTGCCAGCAGTTTGAGGGGACCACGACAGGGACCTAATCAGCCCCAGCATTTT. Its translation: CASSLRGPRQGPNQPQHF.

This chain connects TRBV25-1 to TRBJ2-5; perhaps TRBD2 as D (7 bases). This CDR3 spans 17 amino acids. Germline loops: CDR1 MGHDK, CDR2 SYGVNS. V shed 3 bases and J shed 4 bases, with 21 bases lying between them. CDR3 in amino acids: CASSEGGLGAEGETQYF. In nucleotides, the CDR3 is TGTGCCAGCAGTGAGGGGGGGCTCGGGGCGGAGGGAGAGACCCAGTACTTC.

CDR3 in amino acids: CAISPQGEPYEQYF. The CDR3 DNA reads TGTGCCATCAGCCCCCAAGGGGAACCCTACGAGCAGTACTTC. This chain uses TRBV10-3 with TRBJ2-7; D possibly corresponds to TRBD1 (5 bases). Trimming stripped 6 bases from V and 2 bases from J, with 14 bases between. This CDR3 region has 14 residues. Per the germline V gene, CDR1 is ENHRY and CDR2 is SYGVKD.

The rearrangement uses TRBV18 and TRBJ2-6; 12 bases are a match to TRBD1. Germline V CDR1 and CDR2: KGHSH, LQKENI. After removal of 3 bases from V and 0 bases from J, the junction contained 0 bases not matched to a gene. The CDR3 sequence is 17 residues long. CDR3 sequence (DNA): TGTGCCAGCTCACCGGGACAGGGGGCCTCTGGGGCCAACGTCCTGACTTTC. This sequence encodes CASSPGQGASGANVLTF.

The CDR3 bases are TGTGCCAGCAGCCCTTGGACAGCCCAAGAGACCCAGTACTTC. It yields the protein CASSPWTAQETQYF. The rearrangement links TRBV2 to TRBJ2-5; TRBD1 is a possible D gene (6 bases). Germline V gene sequence: CDR1 SNHLY, CDR2 FYNNEI. CDR3 length: 14 amino acids. V was clipped by 6 bases and J by 1 base, with 12 bases between them. Filled out from reference TRBV2 and TRBJ2-5, the complete variable domain reads EPEVTQTPSHQVTQMGQEVILRCVPISNHLYFYWYRQILGQKVEFLVSFYNNEISEKSEIFDDQFSVERPDGSNFTLKIRSTKLEDSAMYFCASSPWTAQETQYFGPGTRLLVL.